One sample yielded the 30 T cell receptor beta chains listed below, sequenced in a study of shared clonotypes between healthy human individuals. Clones were read by immunoSEQ multiplex PCR, and TCRdb kept only the in-frame ones, dropping some. The data show hundreds of thousands of clones, roughly 80% seen once. The sequencing sample was made of PBMCs. All receptors come from a middle-aged woman in good health. Some clones in this sample may be carry-over from other donors' samples.

V usage is TRBV4-3 and J usage is TRBJ2-3; 13 nucleotides match TRBD2. This CDR3 contains 17 residues. Germline lookup yields CDR1 LGHNA and CDR2 YSLEER. V lost 0 bases, J lost 6 bases, and 6 bases stayed unmatched. This CDR3 reads CASSQDGLAGEGDTQYF. Written as DNA, the CDR3 is TGCGCCAGCAGCCAAGACGGACTAGCGGGAGAAGGGGATACGCAGTATTTT.

V is TRBV4-1 and J is TRBJ2-2; a weak D match, TRBD1 (5 bases). Germline assignment: CDR1 MGHRA and CDR2 YSYEKL. V gave up 1 base and J gave up 7 bases, with 7 bases separating them. The CDR3 runs 13 residues. CDR3 residues: CASSQGGGGELFF. The CDR3 DNA follows: TGCGCCAGCAGCCAAGGGGGCGGCGGGGAGCTGTTTTTT.

The CDR3 DNA follows: TGTGCCTGGAGTGTAGGGCAGACCGGGGCTTTCTTT. Protein sequence: CAWSVGQTGAFF. The rearrangement uses TRBV30 and TRBJ1-1; D gene uncertain. Trimming left V 0 bases short and J 11 bases short, with 13 bases between. Germline-derived CDR1 and CDR2 are GTSNPN and SVGIG (reference sequence). This CDR3 is 12 amino acids long.

This chain links TRBV7-3 with TRBJ2-2, with unresolved D. The CDR3 runs to 14 residues. Germline CDR1 reads SGHTA; CDR2 reads FQGTGA. V was trimmed by 5 bases and J by 1 base, leaving 8 bases between them. This CDR3 reads CASSVTWNTGELFF. The CDR3 coding sequence is TGTGCCAGCAGCGTTACATGGAACACCGGGGAGCTGTTTTTT. The entire variable domain, with the rest obtained from reference TRBV7-3 and TRBJ2-2, is as follows: GAGVSQTPSNKVTEKGKYVELRCDPISGHTALYWYRQSLGQGPEFLIYFQGTGAADDSGLPNDRFFAVRPEGSVSTLKIQRTERGDSAVYLCASSVTWNTGELFFGEGSRLTVL.

J is TRBJ2-1 and V is TRBV5-4, with 12 bases that match TRBD2. Per germline, CDR1 SGHNT and CDR2 YYREEE (reference sequence). The CDR3 covers 16 residues. J lost 5 bases, V lost 2 bases, and 5 bases had no gene match. The CDR3, as DNA: TGTGCCAGCAGCTTCCCCCTAGCGGGAGGGCACAATGAGCAGTTCTTC. Amino acids: CASSFPLAGGHNEQFF.

There are a few counts of this clone. This chain joins TRBV7-9 and TRBJ2-7, with D unresolved. The V and J ends lost 7 bases and 1 base respectively, with 8 bases between them. The V gene's germline CDR1 is SEHNR and CDR2 FQNEAQ (reference sequence). The CDR3 is 12 amino acids. The CDR3 region has the DNA TGTGCCAGCAACCCCGGTTCCTACGAGCAGTACTTC. It encodes CASNPGSYEQYF. Based on the CDR3 plus reference TRBV7-9 and TRBJ2-7, the full variable domain is DTGVSQNPRHKITKRGQNVTFRCDPISEHNRLYWYRQTLGQGPEFLTYFQNEAQLEKSRLLSDRFSAERPKGSFSTLEIQRTEQGDSAMYLCASNPGSYEQYFGPGTRLTVT.

The chain couples TRBV5-1 to TRBJ2-3, with 9 bases identical to TRBD2. Germline CDR1 is SGHRS and CDR2 is YFSETQ. The length of the CDR3 is 16 residues. V trimming: 6 bases; J trimming: 5 bases; junction bases outside the gene matches: 13. The CDR3 DNA follows: TGCGCCAGCACCCGCTTAGGTAGCGGGAGAAGAGATACGCAGTATTTT. It translates to CASTRLGSGRRDTQYF.

This chain joins TRBV28 and TRBJ1-1; D is possibly TRBD1 (5 bases). The germline V gene has CDR1 MDHEN and CDR2 SYDVKM. CDR3 size: 14 residues. Trimming stripped 0 bases from V and 7 bases from J, with 12 bases between. CDR3 sequence reads: CASSLWPGGNEAFF. The DNA for the CDR3 is TGTGCCAGCAGTTTATGGCCGGGGGGGAATGAAGCTTTCTTT.

This CDR3 is CASSMGQGAWEQYF. For the CDR3, the DNA is TGTGCCAGTAGTATGGGACAGGGGGCTTGGGAGCAGTACTTC. This chain links TRBV19 with TRBJ2-7; 12 nucleotides line up with TRBD1. CDR3 length: 14 amino acids. Trimming removed 3 bases from V and 7 bases from J; junction bases left unmatched: 4. CDR1 is LNHDA and CDR2 is SQIVND in the germline V gene (reference sequence). The full variable domain, its missing parts supplied by reference TRBV19 and TRBJ2-7, is DGGITQSPKYLFRKEGQNVTLSCEQNLNHDAMYWYRQDPGQGLRLIYYSQIVNDFQKGDIAEGYSVSREKKESFPLTVTSAQKNPTAFYLCASSMGQGAWEQYFGPGTRLTVT.

The rearrangement uses TRBV5-1 and TRBJ2-1; 9 bases line up with TRBD1. After removal of 4 bases from V and 8 bases from J, the junction contained 10 bases not matched to a gene. Germline values: CDR1 SGHRS, CDR2 YFSETQ. The CDR3 has 15 amino acids. CDR3 residues: CASSLDRGSVDEQFF. CDR3 coding DNA: TGCGCCAGCAGCCTGGACAGGGGAAGTGTGGATGAGCAGTTCTTC.

The J gene is TRBJ2-7, the V gene TRBV6-6; no clear D. The CDR3 has 13 residues. Deletions cut 2 bases from V and 4 bases from J, with 9 bases between. Germline lookup yields CDR1 MNHNY and CDR2 SVGAGI (reference sequence). The CDR3 is CASSYAPEYEQYF. As DNA, the CDR3 is TGTGCCAGCAGTTACGCTCCTGAGTACGAGCAGTACTTC.

This clone was counted a single time. V usage is TRBV5-4 and J usage is TRBJ2-2; 8 bases are shared with TRBD1. The V segment lost 4 bases and the J segment 0 bases; nucleotides outside the gene matches: 5. CDR1 and CDR2 from the germline V gene are SGHNT and YYREEE (reference sequence). This CDR3 has 16 residues. The CDR3: CASSRSTGANTGELFF. In DNA, the CDR3 is TGTGCCAGCAGCCGCTCGACAGGGGCGAACACCGGGGAGCTGTTTTTT.

At least ten counts were recorded for this clone. In nucleotides, the CDR3 is TGTGCCAGCAGCGTAGTGGAGGGGGGAGATACGCAGTATTTT. It codes for CASSVVEGGDTQYF. The chain has TRBV9 and TRBJ2-3; either TRBD1 or TRBD2 may fit D (6 bases each). Trimming cost V 0 bases and J 5 bases, with 10 bases left between them. There are 14 residues in the CDR3. Germline V gene lookup returns CDR1 SGDLS and CDR2 YYNGEE.

This clone was counted once. It differs at one base from a far larger clone, so likely a read error. The chain is built from TRBV30 and TRBJ2-2; D is possibly TRBD1 (6 bases). The CDR3 spans 12 residues. Germline V gene lookup returns CDR1 GTSNPN and CDR2 SVGIG (reference sequence). The CDR3 DNA reads TGTGCCTGGTCGTGGGACACCGGGGAGCTGTCTTTT. Translating it yields CAWSWDTGELSF.

V and J are TRBV11-2 and TRBJ2-1, with unresolved D. CDR1 is SGHAT and CDR2 is FQNNGV in the germline V gene. The CDR3 extends over 14 amino acids. Deletions cut 1 base from V and 8 bases from J, with 12 bases between. DNA of the CDR3: TGTGCCAGCAGCTTAGGTTGGACGTCCCATGAGCAGTTCTTC. The encoded protein is CASSLGWTSHEQFF.

The V call is TRBV21-1, the J call TRBJ1-4; the listed D gene, TRBD1, was not tested against the DNA. TRBV21-1 is a known pseudogene. The CDR3 has 12 amino acids. The DNA of the CDR3 is TGTGCCAGCAGCGGTACAGGGATTTATACGTTTTTT. Amino acid sequence: CASSGTGIYTFF.

J is TRBJ1-2 and V is TRBV7-6; D gene uncertain. The CDR3 is 13 amino acids. CDR1 is SGHVS and CDR2 is FNYEAQ in the germline V gene. V lost 8 bases and J lost 5, with 15 bases in between. CDR3 residues: CASSEDFGYGYTF. Here the CDR3 DNA reads TGTGCCAGCTCAGAGGATTTCGGGTATGGCTACACCTTC.

V is TRBV6-4 and J is TRBJ2-3; 7 bases align to TRBD2. The CDR3 is 15 amino acids. With V trimmed by 0 bases and J by 8 bases, 8 bases remained unmatched. Per germline, CDR1 MRHNA and CDR2 SNTAGT. Here the CDR3 reads CASSDSVGGAATQYF. For the CDR3, the DNA is TGTGCCAGCAGTGACTCGGTGGGAGGGGCCGCTACGCAGTATTTT.

This clone turned up a few times. The rearrangement links TRBV7-2 to TRBJ1-5, with D possibly TRBD1 on 5 matching bases. Per the germline V gene, CDR1 is SGHTA and CDR2 is FQGNSA. This CDR3 spans 15 amino acids. V gave up 5 bases and J gave up 2 bases, with 13 bases separating them. This CDR3 is CASSQAGSGNQPQHF. The CDR3 DNA is TGTGCCAGCAGCCAAGCAGGGTCTGGCAATCAGCCCCAGCATTTT.

Here the CDR3 reads CASSDLGSYNEQFF. The CDR3 DNA sequence: TGTGCCAGCAGTGATCTTGGCTCCTACAATGAGCAGTTCTTC. The chain couples TRBV6-1 to TRBJ2-1, with no clear D. Germline loops: CDR1 MNHNS, CDR2 SASEGT. This CDR3 contains 14 residues. V lost 3 bases, J lost 0 bases, and 6 bases lay in between.

This chain joins TRBV7-2 and TRBJ2-3; no reliable D call. The CDR3 runs to 15 residues. Germline V lookup: CDR1 SGHTA, CDR2 FQGNSA. With 5 bases removed from V and 4 bases from J, the gap between germline ends came to 16 bases. This CDR3 reads CASSRRIYVADTQYF. DNA for the CDR3: TGTGCCAGCAGCCGCAGGATCTATGTAGCAGATACGCAGTATTTT.

The CDR3, as DNA: TGTGCCAGCAGTCCGATATCCCCGCAAGAGACCCAGTACTTC. This encodes CASSPISPQETQYF. This chain connects TRBV6-5 to TRBJ2-5; no clear D gene. Looked up from germline, CDR1 is MNHEY and CDR2 is SVGAGI. Trimming stripped 5 bases from V and 2 bases from J, with 12 bases between. This CDR3 comprises 14 residues.

This clone was detected only a few times. Other DNA sequences in the sample encode the same CDR3. The chain couples TRBV2 to TRBJ1-1; D is perhaps TRBD1 (6 bases). CDR3 length equals 13 residues. V was cut by 6 bases and J by 5 bases, with 13 bases left in between. CDR1 and CDR2 from the germline V gene are SNHLY and FYNNEI. CDR3: CASSIRGRTEAFF. CDR3 nucleotides: TGTGCCAGCAGCATCAGGGGCAGGACTGAAGCTTTCTTT.

V is TRBV5-1 and J is TRBJ2-2; 8 bases align to TRBD2. Losses at the gene ends were 6 bases for V and 3 bases for J; bases not matched to a gene: 7. The germline V gene encodes CDR1 SGHRS and CDR2 YFSETQ. This CDR3 is 15 amino acids long. Here the CDR3 reads CASKRLAGDTGELFF. The CDR3 DNA is TGCGCCAGCAAACGGCTAGCGGGCGACACCGGGGAGCTGTTTTTT.

The V call is TRBV7-2, the J call TRBJ2-3; D gene unclear. The germline gives CDR1 SGHTA, CDR2 FQGNSA. V was pared by 1 base and J by 1 base, with 6 bases between. This CDR3 is built from 14 residues. In nucleotides, the CDR3 is TGTGCCAGCAGCTTAGGATTCGGCACAGATACGCAGTATTTT. It yields the protein CASSLGFGTDTQYF.

This sequence joins TRBV11-3 and TRBJ2-1; TRBD2 aligns across 8 bases. The germline CDR1 and CDR2 sequences are SGHNT and YENEEA. With 1 base clipped from V and 3 bases from J, the junction kept 8 bases outside the gene matches. The CDR3 is 17 amino acids. The CDR3 spells CASSLGPAGVSYNEQFF. The CDR3 coding sequence is TGTGCCAGCAGCTTAGGGCCAGCGGGAGTGAGCTACAATGAGCAGTTCTTC.

The rearrangement joins TRBV7-2 to TRBJ1-5, with a possible D match to TRBD1 (6 bases). Germline CDR1 SGHTA, CDR2 FQGNSA. This CDR3 has 19 residues. Trimming shortened V by 2 bases and J by 3 bases, and 23 bases separated the two germline ends. This CDR3 is CASSLFSGARDWVNQPQHF. For the CDR3, the DNA is TGTGCCAGCAGCTTATTTTCGGGGGCGAGGGATTGGGTCAATCAGCCCCAGCATTTT. Variable domain in full (rest from reference TRBV7-2 and TRBJ1-5): GAGVSQSPSNKVTEKGKDVELRCDPISGHTALYWYRQSLGQGLEFLIYFQGNSAPDKSGLPSDRFSAERTGGSVSTLTIQRTQQEDSAVYLCASSLFSGARDWVNQPQHFGDGTRLSIL.

The table lists this clone with a few counts. The chain uses TRBV5-1 and TRBJ2-5, with 8 bases matching TRBD1. The CDR3 length is 17 residues. CDR1 and CDR2 from the germline V gene are SGHRS and YFSETQ. J lost 4 bases, V lost 3 bases, and 14 bases had no gene match. CDR3 sequence: CASSWGGQGSELETQYF. The CDR3 bases are TGCGCCAGCAGCTGGGGAGGACAGGGATCGGAGTTAGAGACCCAGTACTTC.

CDR3 loop: CASSLLGRGMDGELFF. The CDR3 bases are TGTGCCAGCAGTTTATTGGGCAGGGGAATGGACGGGGAGCTGTTTTTT. The J gene is TRBJ2-2, the V gene TRBV28; the D gene is possibly TRBD1 (6 bases). CDR3 length equals 16 residues. Trimming stripped 1 base from V and 7 bases from J, with 16 bases between. Germline CDR1 reads MDHEN; CDR2 reads SYDVKM.

This clone was detected only once. DNA for the CDR3: TGTGCCAGCAGCTCCGGGGGGGTAGCGGGAGCCTACGAGCAGTACTTC. The encoded protein is CASSSGGVAGAYEQYF. The rearrangement uses TRBV7-8 and TRBJ2-7; 9 bases are a match to TRBD2. CDR1 and CDR2 from the germline V gene are SGHVS and FQNEAQ. V shed 4 bases, J shed 2 bases, and the junction held 9 bases outside the gene matches. The CDR3 extends over 16 amino acids.